The 16 T cell receptor beta chains below were found in one sample sequenced in a study of blood T cell repertoires in COVID-19. Method: immunoSEQ multiplex PCR; TCRdb's copy keeps in-frame clones and lacks some. The table shows 100,000 to 150,000 clones, with approximately 79% occurring only once. Source material: PBMCs or T cells enriched from blood (not recorded which). Every receptor here comes from a man aged 35 to 55 with acute COVID-19.

The chain recombines TRBV4-1 with TRBJ1-4; D is possibly TRBD1 (5 bases). V was pared by 4 bases and J by 4 bases, with 16 bases between. Germline CDR1 is MGHRA and CDR2 is YSYEKL. This CDR3 contains 16 residues. The CDR3 loop is CASSPWGGSFNEKLFF. In nucleotides, the CDR3 is TGCGCCAGCAGCCCATGGGGGGGGTCATTTAATGAAAAACTGTTTTTT.

This clone was recorded a few times. This sequence joins TRBV7-3 and TRBJ2-2, with TRBD2 matching over 12 bases. The V gene end was trimmed by 5 bases and the J gene end by 3 bases; junction bases not matched to a gene: 13. This CDR3 region has 19 residues. Germline V gives CDR1 SGHTA, CDR2 FQGTGA. The CDR3: CASSPPASGRAQYTGELFF. As DNA, the CDR3 is TGTGCCAGCAGCCCCCCGGCTAGCGGGAGGGCCCAATACACCGGGGAGCTGTTTTTT.

A word on this clone: In the same sample, other DNA sequences code for this CDR3. V is TRBV2 and J is TRBJ1-4, with a weak D call TRBD1 (6 bases). The CDR3 loop spans 11 amino acids. With 11 bases removed from V and 5 bases from J, the gap between germline ends came to 9 bases. Germline loops: CDR1 SNHLY, CDR2 FYNNEI. CDR3 sequence reads: CAGGSNEKLFF. The CDR3 nucleotides are TGTGCCGGGGGCAGCAATGAAAAACTGTTTTTT.

The chain couples TRBV5-1 to TRBJ2-7; D is possibly TRBD2 (6 bases). The CDR3 totals 13 residues. Trimming removed 8 bases from V and 3 bases from J, with 15 bases in between. Germline V lookup: CDR1 SGHRS, CDR2 YFSETQ. The CDR3 bases are TGCGCCAGTAACACGGGAGAAAGCTACGAGCAGTACTTC. It encodes CASNTGESYEQYF.

Here the CDR3 DNA reads TGTGCCAGCAGTTCTCCCGGGACTGATTATCAGCCCCAGCATTTT. Protein: CASSSPGTDYQPQHF. The chain employs TRBV28 and TRBJ1-5; possibly TRBD1 for D (5 bases). Germline CDR1 is MDHEN and CDR2 is SYDVKM. Between the trimmed V and J ends, which lost 4 bases and 5 bases, there was a span of 15 bases. The CDR3 is made up of 15 amino acids.

V usage is TRBV7-2 and J usage is TRBJ2-2; 12 bases are a match to TRBD2. J lost 1 base, V lost 5 bases, and 8 bases had no gene match. Germline V CDR1 and CDR2: SGHTA, FQGNSA. The CDR3 spans 18 residues. CDR3 protein: CASSPRLAGELNTGELFF. DNA of the CDR3: TGTGCCAGCAGCCCTCGACTAGCGGGGGAGTTGAACACCGGGGAGCTGTTTTTT. Full variable domain (missing parts from reference TRBV7-2 and TRBJ2-2): GAGVSQSPSNKVTEKGKDVELRCDPISGHTALYWYRQSLGQGLEFLIYFQGNSAPDKSGLPSDRFSAERTGGSVSTLTIQRTQQEDSAVYLCASSPRLAGELNTGELFFGEGSRLTVL.

This rearrangement joins TRBV12-3 or TRBV12-4 to TRBJ1-1; 7 bases map to TRBD1. J lost 11 bases, V lost 4 bases, and 4 bases had no gene match. CDR3 length equals 11 residues. The CDR3 is CASSYTGEAFF. In DNA, the CDR3 is TGTGCCAGCAGTTATACAGGGGAGGCTTTCTTT.

The chain is built from TRBV10-3 and TRBJ1-2; D perhaps matches TRBD1 (5 bases). This CDR3 comprises 12 residues. The V end was cut by 2 bases, the J end by 4 bases, with 5 bases between. Germline loops: CDR1 ENHRY, CDR2 SYGVKD. The CDR3 nucleotides read TGTGCCATCAGTGAGGACAGCTATGGCTACACCTTC. Protein product: CAISEDSYGYTF.

The chain couples TRBV7-9 to TRBJ2-7, with a tentative D call TRBD1 (7 bases). CDR3 length equals 14 residues. Trimming pared 2 bases from V and 4 bases from J, leaving 12 bases between. CDR1 is SEHNR and CDR2 is FQNEAQ in the germline V gene (reference sequence). CDR3 amino acids: CASSLYQGGYEQYF. Here the CDR3 DNA reads TGTGCCAGCAGCTTATACCAGGGGGGATACGAGCAGTACTTC.

V gene TRBV5-8 combines with J gene TRBJ2-7; D is unresolved. Germline assignment: CDR1 SGHTS and CDR2 YDEGEE. V lost 6 bases and J lost 3, with 19 bases in between. The CDR3 runs 15 residues. The CDR3 loop is CASTTPPSWSYEQYF. In DNA form, the CDR3 reads TGTGCCAGCACCACACCACCAAGCTGGAGCTACGAGCAGTACTTC. Together with reference TRBV5-8 and TRBJ2-7, the CDR3 gives the full variable domain: EAGVTQSPTHLIKTRGQQATLRCSPISGHTSVYWYQQALGLGLQFLLWYDEGEERNRGNFPPRFSGRQFPNYSSELNVNALELEDSALYLCASTTPPSWSYEQYFGPGTRLTVT.

The chain employs TRBV29-1 and TRBJ2-5, with 9 bases aligning to TRBD1. Germline values: CDR1 SQVTM, CDR2 ANQGSEA. V lost 4 bases, J lost 5 bases, and 2 bases stayed unmatched. The CDR3 length is 12 residues. The chain's CDR3 is CSVGGQGETQYF. CDR3 DNA: TGCAGCGTTGGAGGACAGGGGGAGACCCAGTACTTC.

This chain links TRBV2 with TRBJ2-7; 8 nucleotides match TRBD1. J lost 2 bases, V lost 7 bases, and 4 bases had no gene match. The CDR3 is 13 amino acids. The germline V gene encodes CDR1 SNHLY and CDR2 FYNNEI. The CDR3 nucleotides are TGTGCCAGCAACGGACAGGGCGCCTACGAGCAGTACTTC. It translates to CASNGQGAYEQYF. The whole variable domain, remainder taken from reference TRBV2 and TRBJ2-7, is EPEVTQTPSHQVTQMGQEVILRCVPISNHLYFYWYRQILGQKVEFLVSFYNNEISEKSEIFDDQFSVERPDGSNFTLKIRSTKLEDSAMYFCASNGQGAYEQYFGPGTRLTVT.

The table lists this clone with a few counts. The chain has TRBV3-1 (or the pseudogene TRBV3-2) and TRBJ2-1, with no clear D. CDR1 is LGHDT and CDR2 is YNNKEL in the germline V gene (reference sequence). The CDR3 covers 16 residues. Trimming shortened V by 0 bases and J by 0 bases, and 9 bases separated the two germline ends. CDR3 nucleotides: TGTGCCAGCAGCCAAGAGGTATTGAGCTCCTACAATGAGCAGTTCTTC. Its translation: CASSQEVLSSYNEQFF.

The V call is TRBV7-9, the J call TRBJ1-2; TRBD1 might be the D (5 bases). V shed 1 base and J shed 3 bases, with 6 bases lying between them. The CDR3 runs 13 residues. The germline V gene encodes CDR1 SEHNR and CDR2 FQNEAQ (reference sequence). The CDR3 spells CASSLGRDYGYTF. The DNA of the CDR3 is TGTGCCAGCAGCTTAGGCAGGGACTATGGCTACACCTTC.

The CDR3 region is CASRRLAGGRNEQFF. The CDR3 DNA sequence: TGTGCCAGCAGACGACTAGCGGGGGGGCGGAATGAGCAGTTCTTC. The chain carries TRBV6-8 and TRBJ2-1, with 14 bases identical to TRBD2. V dropped 6 bases and J dropped 7; count of bases not matched to a gene: 5. This CDR3 is built from 15 residues. Germline V gives CDR1 MNHGY, CDR2 SAAAGT.

This chain uses TRBV5-3 with TRBJ2-2, with 9 positions matching TRBD2. TRBV5-3 is flagged as an ORF with uncertain function. Losses at the gene ends were 2 bases for V and 5 bases for J; bases not matched to a gene: 7. The CDR3 is 16 residues long. The CDR3 nucleotides are TGTGCCAGAAGCTTCAGGAGCGGGGGGAAAACCGGGGAGCTGTTTTTT. As protein: CARSFRSGGKTGELFF.